Listed below are T cell receptor beta chains from one sample, sequenced in a study of T cells after yellow fever vaccination. TCRdb itself ran the 5' RACE reads through MiXCR, one entry per CDR3 protein. The table lists about 350,000 distinct CDR3 sequences, roughly an eighth of them singletons. Here the sequenced sample was CD4+ T cells sorted from PBMCs, taken 15 days after the yellow fever booster vaccination. These receptors were collected from a man aged 18 to 29 who received the YFV17D yellow fever vaccine. Both conserved end residues are part of each CDR3. D genes are given only for firm matches. Clone size is given for some rows only: seen once, a few or many times, or a class if the clone is expanded.

clone size: -
V gene: TRBV7-2
J gene: TRBJ1-2
D gene: -
CDR3 protein: CASSLGDRYGYTF
CDR3 DNA: TGTGCCAGCAGCTTGGGGGATCGCTATGGCTACACCTTC

clone size: few
V gene: TRBV5-1
J gene: TRBJ2-5
D gene: TRBD1
CDR3 protein: CASSLADREETQYF
CDR3 DNA: TGCGCCAGCAGCTTGGCGGACAGGGAAGAGACCCAGTACTTC

clone size: many
V gene: TRBV18
J gene: TRBJ2-2
D gene: -
CDR3 protein: CASSPYRGTGELFF
CDR3 DNA: TGTGCCAGCTCACCGTACCGGGGCACCGGGGAGCTGTTTTTT

clone size: few
V gene: TRBV4-3
J gene: TRBJ2-5
D gene: TRBD2
CDR3 protein: CASSLRGGSETQYF
CDR3 DNA: TGCGCCAGCAGCCTCCGGGGGGGATCAGAGACCCAGTACTTC

clone size: many
V gene: TRBV10-3
J gene: TRBJ2-1
D gene: -
CDR3 protein: CAIRGAQGNEQFF
CDR3 DNA: TGTGCCATCAGGGGGGCGCAGGGCAATGAGCAGTTCTTC

clone size: -
V gene: TRBV4-1
J gene: TRBJ2-5
D gene: -
CDR3 protein: CASSQVEQETQYF
CDR3 DNA: TGCGCCAGCAGCCAAGTAGAACAAGAGACCCAGTACTTC

clone size: few
V gene: TRBV12-3/TRBV12-4
J gene: TRBJ1-2
D gene: -
CDR3 protein: CASSSIAGNYGYTF
CDR3 DNA: TGTGCCAGCAGTTCGATCGCAGGGAACTATGGCTACACCTTC

clone size: -
V gene: TRBV7-2
J gene: TRBJ2-2
D gene: TRBD2
CDR3 protein: CASSLAPSGYTGELFF
CDR3 DNA: TGTGCCAGCAGCTTAGCGCCTAGCGGGTACACCGGGGAGCTGTTTTTT

clone size: many
V gene: TRBV7-2
J gene: TRBJ2-2
D gene: TRBD2
CDR3 protein: CASSAGLASGELFF
CDR3 DNA: TGTGCCAGCAGCGCGGGACTAGCCTCCGGGGAGCTGTTTTTT

clone size: -
V gene: TRBV5-5
J gene: TRBJ1-5
D gene: -
CDR3 protein: CASSFGSKPQHF
CDR3 DNA: TGTGCCAGCAGCTTCGGCTCCAAGCCCCAGCATTTT

clone size: many
V gene: TRBV5-1
J gene: TRBJ1-5
D gene: -
CDR3 protein: CASSLAGQINQPQHF
CDR3 DNA: TGCGCCAGCAGCTTGGCCGGGCAGATCAATCAGCCCCAGCATTTT

clone size: -
V gene: TRBV5-8
J gene: TRBJ2-2
D gene: -
CDR3 protein: CASSLSLNTGELFF
CDR3 DNA: TGTGCCAGCAGCTTGTCCCTGAACACCGGGGAGCTGTTTTTT

clone size: few
V gene: TRBV5-1
J gene: TRBJ1-1
D gene: -
CDR3 protein: CASSQGQGTTEAFF
CDR3 DNA: TGCGCCAGCAGCCAGGGACAAGGAACGACTGAAGCTTTCTTT

clone size: few
V gene: TRBV7-2
J gene: TRBJ2-2
D gene: -
CDR3 protein: CASSQRTLASGELFF
CDR3 DNA: TGTGCCAGCAGCCAACGGACCCTTGCTAGCGGGGAGCTGTTTTTT

clone size: -
V gene: TRBV5-1
J gene: TRBJ1-2
D gene: -
CDR3 protein: CASSLGRQLYGYTF
CDR3 DNA: TGCGCCAGCAGCTTGGGCCGGCAGCTCTATGGCTACACCTTC

clone size: few
V gene: TRBV18
J gene: TRBJ1-4
D gene: -
CDR3 protein: CASSPNLRRQGGEKLFF
CDR3 DNA: TGTGCCAGCTCACCAAACTTGCGCCGGCAGGGAGGTGAAAAACTGTTTTTT

clone size: many
V gene: TRBV5-6
J gene: TRBJ1-2
D gene: -
CDR3 protein: CASSFEANYGYTF
CDR3 DNA: TGTGCCAGCAGCTTCGAAGCTAACTATGGCTACACCTTC

clone size: -
V gene: TRBV10-3
J gene: TRBJ1-6
D gene: -
CDR3 protein: CAISESIVGTPSSYNSPLHF
CDR3 DNA: TGTGCCATCAGTGAGTCGATTGTCGGGACACCGAGCTCCTATAATTCACCCCTCCACTTT

clone size: few
V gene: TRBV7-2
J gene: TRBJ1-4
D gene: TRBD1
CDR3 protein: CASSAQGGPNEKLFF
CDR3 DNA: TGTGCCAGCAGCGCGCAGGGGGGGCCTAATGAAAAACTGTTTTTT

clone size: few
V gene: TRBV19
J gene: TRBJ1-5
D gene: -
CDR3 protein: CASSPQGSRNQPQHF
CDR3 DNA: TGTGCCAGTAGTCCCCAGGGGTCCCGCAATCAGCCCCAGCATTTT

clone size: many
V gene: TRBV4-3
J gene: TRBJ2-5
D gene: -
CDR3 protein: CASSSPGGTQYF
CDR3 DNA: TGCGCCAGCAGCTCTCCCGGGGGGACCCAGTACTTC

clone size: -
V gene: TRBV11-2
J gene: TRBJ1-4
D gene: TRBD1
CDR3 protein: CASRTGTGGFVSEKLFF
CDR3 DNA: TGTGCCAGCAGAACCGGGACAGGGGGTTTTGTGAGTGAAAAACTGTTTTTT

clone size: few
V gene: TRBV2
J gene: TRBJ2-5
D gene: -
CDR3 protein: CASGETSQETQYF
CDR3 DNA: TGTGCCAGCGGGGAAACGTCCCAAGAGACCCAGTACTTC

clone size: -
V gene: TRBV4-2
J gene: TRBJ1-1
D gene: TRBD1
CDR3 protein: CASRTGQVKDEAFF
CDR3 DNA: TGTGCCAGCAGAACCGGACAGGTCAAGGATGAAGCTTTCTTT

clone size: many
V gene: TRBV5-4
J gene: TRBJ2-3
D gene: -
CDR3 protein: CASSLGTTATTDTQYF
CDR3 DNA: TGTGCCAGCAGCTTGGGTACCACCGCAACCACAGATACGCAGTATTTT

clone size: -
V gene: TRBV28
J gene: TRBJ1-2
D gene: TRBD1
CDR3 protein: CASSSGLTGRDGYTF
CDR3 DNA: TGTGCCAGCAGCTCCGGGCTGACAGGGCGTGATGGCTACACCTTC

clone size: -
V gene: TRBV5-1
J gene: TRBJ1-1
D gene: TRBD1
CDR3 protein: CASSLGTGADTEAFF
CDR3 DNA: TGCGCCAGCAGCTTGGGGACAGGCGCGGACACTGAAGCTTTCTTT

clone size: many
V gene: TRBV25-1
J gene: TRBJ2-5
D gene: TRBD1
CDR3 protein: CASSPAGGKTQYF
CDR3 DNA: TGTGCCAGCAGTCCCGCAGGGGGAAAGACCCAGTACTTC

clone size: -
V gene: TRBV5-1
J gene: TRBJ1-2
D gene: -
CDR3 protein: CASSLHRSGGGPGYTF
CDR3 DNA: TGCGCCAGCAGCCTTCATCGATCGGGTGGGGGCCCAGGCTACACCTTC

clone size: many
V gene: TRBV25-1
J gene: TRBJ1-2
D gene: -
CDR3 protein: CASSEGQLYGYTF
CDR3 DNA: TGTGCCAGCAGCGAAGGCCAGCTCTATGGCTACACCTTC

clone size: many
V gene: TRBV7-2
J gene: TRBJ2-4
D gene: TRBD1
CDR3 protein: CASSPRQGITKNIQYF
CDR3 DNA: TGTGCCAGCAGCCCTAGACAGGGGATAACCAAAAACATTCAGTACTTC

clone size: many
V gene: TRBV5-6
J gene: TRBJ1-4
D gene: -
CDR3 protein: CASSLAGYNEKLFF
CDR3 DNA: TGTGCCAGCAGCTTGGCCGGATATAATGAAAAACTGTTTTTT

clone size: -
V gene: TRBV23-1
J gene: TRBJ2-5
D gene: -
CDR3 protein: CASSQRGVGETQYF
CDR3 DNA: TGCGCCAGCAGTCAACGGGGAGTCGGGGAGACCCAGTACTTC

clone size: -
V gene: TRBV6-2/TRBV6-3
J gene: TRBJ1-5
D gene: -
CDR3 protein: CASSYGSRGPQPQHF
CDR3 DNA: TGTGCCAGCAGTTACGGATCGCGGGGTCCTCAGCCCCAGCATTTT

clone size: few
V gene: TRBV5-1
J gene: TRBJ2-7
D gene: TRBD2
CDR3 protein: CASSWGTSETYEQYF
CDR3 DNA: TGCGCCAGCAGCTGGGGGACTAGCGAAACCTACGAGCAGTACTTC

clone size: many
V gene: TRBV7-9
J gene: TRBJ2-3
D gene: -
CDR3 protein: CASSPRDSDADTQYF
CDR3 DNA: TGTGCCAGCAGCCCCCGGGACTCGGACGCAGATACGCAGTATTTT

clone size: -
V gene: TRBV7-8
J gene: TRBJ1-1
D gene: -
CDR3 protein: CASSLNEAGAEAFF
CDR3 DNA: TGTGCCAGCAGCTTAAACGAGGCAGGGGCTGAAGCTTTCTTT

clone size: many
V gene: TRBV7-8
J gene: TRBJ2-1
D gene: TRBD2
CDR3 protein: CASSQGTSGGSNEQFF
CDR3 DNA: TGTGCCAGCAGCCAGGGGACTAGCGGGGGGAGCAATGAGCAGTTCTTC

clone size: -
V gene: TRBV27
J gene: TRBJ1-5
D gene: -
CDR3 protein: CASRIRWGGQPQHF
CDR3 DNA: TGTGCCAGCAGAATCAGATGGGGAGGTCAGCCCCAGCATTTT

clone size: many
V gene: TRBV7-9
J gene: TRBJ1-5
D gene: -
CDR3 protein: CASSLMGNQPQHF
CDR3 DNA: TGTGCCAGCAGTTTGATGGGGAATCAGCCCCAGCATTTT

clone size: -
V gene: TRBV6-6
J gene: TRBJ2-7
D gene: TRBD1
CDR3 protein: CASSLDRGRQYF
CDR3 DNA: TGTGCCAGCAGCCTTGACAGGGGGCGGCAGTACTTC

clone size: few
V gene: TRBV6-2/TRBV6-3
J gene: TRBJ1-2
D gene: -
CDR3 protein: CASTRPKNRNFPYGYTF
CDR3 DNA: TGTGCCAGCACTCGTCCAAAGAACCGGAATTTTCCCTATGGCTACACCTTC

clone size: -
V gene: TRBV7-9
J gene: TRBJ1-4
D gene: -
CDR3 protein: CASSSARGGEKLFF
CDR3 DNA: TGTGCCAGCAGCTCCGCAAGAGGGGGTGAAAAACTGTTTTTT

clone size: -
V gene: TRBV7-3
J gene: TRBJ2-3
D gene: -
CDR3 protein: CASSLQALTDTQYF
CDR3 DNA: TGTGCCAGCAGCCTACAGGCCCTGACAGATACGCAGTATTTT

clone size: few
V gene: TRBV6-5
J gene: TRBJ2-3
D gene: TRBD2
CDR3 protein: CASSRYASGGAMDTQYF
CDR3 DNA: TGTGCCAGCAGTCGATATGCTAGCGGGGGGGCCATGGATACGCAGTATTTT

clone size: -
V gene: TRBV6-2/TRBV6-3
J gene: TRBJ2-4
D gene: -
CDR3 protein: CASSYSNRGGGARNIQYF
CDR3 DNA: TGTGCCAGCAGTTACTCGAACCGAGGTGGGGGGGCCCGAAACATTCAGTACTTC

clone size: -
V gene: TRBV4-2
J gene: TRBJ1-5
D gene: -
CDR3 protein: CASSQDLGTRNQPQHF
CDR3 DNA: TGTGCCAGCAGCCAAGATCTTGGCACAAGAAATCAGCCCCAGCATTTT

clone size: few
V gene: TRBV6-1
J gene: TRBJ2-3
D gene: -
CDR3 protein: CASKPGPTTDTQYF
CDR3 DNA: TGTGCCAGCAAACCGGGACCGACCACAGATACGCAGTATTTT

clone size: many
V gene: TRBV7-2
J gene: TRBJ2-3
D gene: -
CDR3 protein: CASSTRQFTGDTQYF
CDR3 DNA: TGTGCCAGCAGCACGCGACAGTTCACCGGAGATACGCAGTATTTT

clone size: few
V gene: TRBV4-3
J gene: TRBJ1-6
D gene: TRBD1
CDR3 protein: CASSQGAGGRSPLHF
CDR3 DNA: TGCGCCAGCAGCCAAGGGGCAGGGGGCCGATCACCCCTCCACTTT

clone size: few
V gene: TRBV6-1
J gene: TRBJ1-2
D gene: -
CDR3 protein: CASSESQGYGYTF
CDR3 DNA: TGTGCCAGCAGTGAAAGTCAGGGCTATGGCTACACCTTC

clone size: -
V gene: TRBV12-3/TRBV12-4
J gene: TRBJ1-1
D gene: -
CDR3 protein: CASSFSMEYTEAFF
CDR3 DNA: TGTGCCAGCAGTTTTAGTATGGAGTACACTGAAGCTTTCTTT

clone size: few
V gene: TRBV6-6
J gene: TRBJ2-1
D gene: -
CDR3 protein: CASSYGQGDDNEQFF
CDR3 DNA: TGTGCCAGCAGTTACGGACAAGGCGATGACAATGAGCAGTTCTTC

clone size: many
V gene: TRBV29-1
J gene: TRBJ2-7
D gene: TRBD2
CDR3 protein: CSVARAGGFYEQYF
CDR3 DNA: TGCAGCGTGGCAAGGGCGGGGGGATTCTACGAGCAGTACTTC